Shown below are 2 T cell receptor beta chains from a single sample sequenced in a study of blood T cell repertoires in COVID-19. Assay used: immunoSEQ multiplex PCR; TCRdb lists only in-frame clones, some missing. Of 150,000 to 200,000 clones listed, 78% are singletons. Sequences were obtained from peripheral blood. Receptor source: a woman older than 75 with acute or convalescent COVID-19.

The CDR3 sequence is CASSDRNQPQHF. The DNA for the CDR3 is TGTGCCAGTTCGGACAGAAATCAGCCCCAGCATTTT. The chain recombines TRBV19 with TRBJ1-5; D is perhaps TRBD1 (6 bases). The length of the CDR3 is 12 residues. The V gene lost 8 bases and the J gene lost 4 bases, with 9 bases spanning the gap. Per the germline V gene, CDR1 is LNHDA and CDR2 is SQIVND (reference sequence). Supplemented by reference TRBV19 and TRBJ1-5, the full variable domain reads DGGITQSPKYLFRKEGQNVTLSCEQNLNHDAMYWYRQDPGQGLRLIYYSQIVNDFQKGDIAEGYSVSREKKESFPLTVTSAQKNPTAFYLCASSDRNQPQHFGDGTRLSIL.

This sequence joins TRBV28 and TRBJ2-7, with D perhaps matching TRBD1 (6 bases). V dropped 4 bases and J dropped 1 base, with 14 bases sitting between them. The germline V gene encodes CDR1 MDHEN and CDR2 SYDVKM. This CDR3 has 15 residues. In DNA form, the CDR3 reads TGTGCCAGCAGTTCGCCCCACAGGGCATCCTACGAGCAGTACTTC. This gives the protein CASSSPHRASYEQYF.